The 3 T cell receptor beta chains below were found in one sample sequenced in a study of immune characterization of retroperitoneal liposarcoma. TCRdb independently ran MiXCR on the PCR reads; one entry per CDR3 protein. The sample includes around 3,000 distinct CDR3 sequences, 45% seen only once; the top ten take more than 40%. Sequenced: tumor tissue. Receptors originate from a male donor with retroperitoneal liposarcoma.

The CDR3, as DNA: TGTGCCAGCAGCCCCGGGACTAGCGGGACGGAAGATACGCAGTATTTT. Protein product: CASSPGTSGTEDTQYF. The gene calls are TRBV6-5 and TRBJ2-3; 13 nucleotides line up with TRBD2. Trimming removed 6 bases from V and 5 bases from J; junction bases left unmatched: 8. Germline CDR1 is MNHEY and CDR2 is SVGAGI. The CDR3 runs to 16 residues.

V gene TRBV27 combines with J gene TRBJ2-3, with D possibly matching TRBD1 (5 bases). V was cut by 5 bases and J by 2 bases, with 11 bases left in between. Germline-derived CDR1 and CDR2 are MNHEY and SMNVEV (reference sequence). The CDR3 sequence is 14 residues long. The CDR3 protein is CASSQDSYTDTQYF. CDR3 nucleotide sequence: TGTGCCAGCAGTCAAGACAGTTACACAGATACGCAGTATTTT.

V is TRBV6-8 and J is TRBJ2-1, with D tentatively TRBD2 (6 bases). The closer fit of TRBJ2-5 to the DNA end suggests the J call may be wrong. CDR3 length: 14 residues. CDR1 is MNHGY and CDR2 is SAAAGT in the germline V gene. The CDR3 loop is CASSLNLGGETQYF. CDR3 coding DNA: TGTGCCAGCAGTCTAAATTTGGGGGGAGAGACCCAGTACTTC.